A single sample is the source of the 7 T cell receptor beta chains below, sequenced in a study of human T cells and chemical hapten exposure. Time point indicated: healthy volunteer bleed at 2 weeks. Extraction of total RNA was performed on unfractionated whole blood. TCRdb reanalysed the RACE reads using MiXCR and keeps one entry per CDR3 protein. The data contain roughly 46,000 distinct CDR3 sequences, about 4.5% of them singletons. The sequenced sample consisted of whole blood. The source is a human donor in good health. Some clones in this sample may be carry-over from other donors' samples.

A remark on this clonotype: A much bigger clone sits one base away, suggesting this may be a read error. The chain carries TRBV5-6 and TRBJ2-3, with D possibly being TRBD1 (6 bases). CDR3 length: 17 residues. CDR1 is SGHDT and CDR2 is YYEEEE in the germline V gene. The CDR3 DNA reads as TGTGCCAGCATCTTGGTCGCAGGGGACAACCCCACAGATACGCAGTATTTT. Translation gives CASILVAGDNPTDTQYF.

Ten or more counts support this clonotype. CDR3 in amino acids: CSARDLSAGWFF. As DNA, the CDR3 is TGCAGTGCTAGAGATCTCTCTGCAGGGTGGTTCTTC. The chain uses TRBV20-1 and TRBJ2-1; D is perhaps TRBD1 (5 bases). V lost 0 bases and J 15 bases, leaving 15 bases between the germline ends. Per germline, CDR1 DFQATT and CDR2 SNEGSKA (reference sequence). There are 12 residues in the CDR3.

This clonotype occurred many times. The chain recombines TRBV9 with TRBJ1-6; no clear D gene. The CDR3 is made up of 15 amino acids. Germline assignment: CDR1 SGDLS and CDR2 YYNGEE. V was pared by 3 bases and J by 0 bases, with 7 bases between. The CDR3 nucleotides read TGTGCCAGCAGCGGGAAGGGCTCCTATAATTCACCCCTCCACTTT. Translation: CASSGKGSYNSPLHF.

This clonotype was counted a few times. This rearrangement joins TRBV11-2 to TRBJ1-2; maybe TRBD1 (6 bases). CDR1 and CDR2 from the germline V gene are SGHAT and FQNNGV. Trimming left V 5 bases short and J 5 bases short, with 12 bases between. The CDR3 loop spans 13 amino acids. The CDR3 region has the DNA TGTGCCAGCAGCCCTCCGACAGGATATGGCTACACCTTC. Translation: CASSPPTGYGYTF.

There are many counts of this clonotype. The chain uses TRBV6-4 and TRBJ1-5; possible D gene TRBD1, 5 bases. The germline CDR1 and CDR2 sequences are MRHNA and SNTAGT. The CDR3 is made up of 13 amino acids. V was pared by 2 bases and J by 6 bases, with 8 bases between. CDR3 loop: CASSDGTTQPQHF. The CDR3 DNA follows: TGTGCCAGCAGTGACGGGACCACTCAGCCCCAGCATTTT.

This clonotype has ten or more counts. The V call is TRBV3-1, the J call TRBJ2-2; D is perhaps TRBD2 (6 bases). The CDR3 loop spans 17 amino acids. The germline V gene has CDR1 LGHDT and CDR2 YNNKEL (reference sequence). Trimming removed 0 bases from V and 1 base from J, with 12 bases in between. CDR3 loop: CASSQESGAGNTGELFF. The CDR3 bases are TGTGCCAGCAGCCAAGAATCTGGAGCGGGGAACACCGGGGAGCTGTTTTTT. The variable domain in full, with the rest retrieved from reference TRBV3-1 and TRBJ2-2, is DTAVSQTPKYLVTQMGNDKSIKCEQNLGHDTMYWYKQDSKKFLKIMFSYNNKELIINETVPNRFSPKSPDKAHLNLHINSLELGDSAVYFCASSQESGAGNTGELFFGEGSRLTVL.

This clonotype showed up many times. The chain couples TRBV18 to TRBJ2-3; maybe TRBD1 (6 bases). Trimming pared 3 bases from V and 4 bases from J, leaving 17 bases between. This CDR3 comprises 16 residues. Germline CDR1 reads KGHSH; CDR2 reads LQKENI. The CDR3, as DNA: TGTGCCAGCTCACCCGCTCTGTTGGGGGCCGCAGATACGCAGTATTTT. It specifies CASSPALLGAADTQYF.